A selection of T cell receptor beta chains follows, all from one sample in a study of T cells after yellow fever vaccination. TCRdb recomputed calls from the 5' RACE reads with MiXCR, one row per CDR3 protein. This table holds about 69,000 distinct CDR3 sequences, approximately 5% found once. This material consisted of CD4+ T cells sorted from PBMCs, taken about 2 weeks after the first yellow fever vaccination. These receptors originate from a man in his late teens or twenties who received the YFV17D yellow fever vaccine. Both conserved end residues are part of each CDR3. A D gene is named only where the DNA matches it firmly. Clone size is shown for a subset of rows, as once, few, many or a class of expanded clone.

clone size,J gene,V gene,D gene,CDR3 protein,CDR3 DNA
many,TRBJ2-2,TRBV12-3/TRBV12-4,NA,CASSFGQNTGELFF,TGTGCCAGCAGTTTCGGGCAGAACACCGGGGAGCTGTTTTTT
many,TRBJ1-2,TRBV5-6,NA,CASSLEVVYTF,TGTGCCAGCAGCTTGGAGGTGGTCTACACCTTC
many,TRBJ1-1,TRBV7-9,TRBD1,CASPTWGQGYTEAFF,TGTGCCAGCCCAACCTGGGGACAGGGGTATACTGAAGCTTTCTTT
many,TRBJ1-4,TRBV5-1,NA,CASSFEGNEKLFF,TGCGCCAGCAGCTTCGAAGGAAATGAAAAACTGTTTTTT
many,TRBJ1-2,TRBV5-1,TRBD1,CASSGGTGPRVNYGYTF,TGCGCCAGCAGCGGAGGGACAGGGCCCAGGGTTAACTATGGCTACACCTTC
many,TRBJ2-1,TRBV18,NA,CASSPPTVHEQFF,TGTGCCAGCTCACCACCGACGGTTCATGAGCAGTTCTTC
many,TRBJ2-5,TRBV7-7,NA,CASSFLGLAGETQYF,TGTGCCAGCAGCTTCTTGGGACTCGCAGGGGAGACCCAGTACTTC
NA,TRBJ2-3,TRBV20-1,NA,CCARVERDRSFTDTQYF,TGCTGTGCTAGAGTCGAGAGGGACCGATCTTTTACAGATACGCAGTATTTT
NA,TRBJ2-3,TRBV20-1,NA,CRGAEGSASTDTQYF,TGCAGGGGGGCGGAGGGGAGCGCTAGCACAGATACGCAGTATTTT
many,TRBJ2-3,TRBV27,NA,CASSVPGTDTQYF,TGTGCCAGCAGTGTCCCAGGCACAGATACGCAGTATTTT
many,TRBJ1-4,TRBV25-1,NA,CASSESKGGEKLFF,TGTGCCAGCAGTGAATCAAAGGGAGGGGAAAAACTGTTTTTT
many,TRBJ2-1,TRBV7-9,NA,CASSLLALGSYNEQFF,TGTGCCAGCAGCCTGCTTGCCCTCGGTAGCTACAATGAGCAGTTCTTC
many,TRBJ2-3,TRBV7-3,NA,CASSLKGVGGTQYF,TGTGCCAGCAGCTTAAAGGGGGTGGGAGGTACGCAGTATTTT
many,TRBJ2-2,TRBV24-1,NA,CATSVDGTGELFF,TGTGCCACCAGTGTCGACGGTACCGGGGAGCTGTTTTTT
many,TRBJ2-1,TRBV28,NA,CASRGSSYNEQFF,TGTGCCTCCCGAGGGAGCTCCTACAATGAGCAGTTCTTC
many,TRBJ2-3,TRBV12-3/TRBV12-4,NA,CASSLMQGGTDTQYF,TGTGCCAGCAGTTTAATGCAGGGGGGGACAGATACGCAGTATTTT
few,TRBJ1-2,TRBV5-5,NA,CASSLGVPLAYGYTF,TGTGCCAGCAGCTTGGGGGTACCGCTGGCCTATGGCTACACCTTC
many,TRBJ1-2,TRBV5-1,NA,CASSLAQGGGYTF,TGCGCCAGCAGCTTGGCACAGGGTGGTGGCTACACCTTC
many,TRBJ2-3,TRBV29-1,NA,CSMGGLGDTQYF,TGCAGCATGGGGGGCTTAGGAGATACGCAGTATTTT
many,TRBJ1-6,TRBV20-1,NA,CSAREGERNSPLHF,TGCAGTGCTAGAGAAGGGGAACGGAATTCACCCCTCCACTTT
many,TRBJ2-2,TRBV29-1,NA,CSVTGFVGELFF,TGCAGCGTAACAGGGTTCGTCGGGGAGCTGTTTTTT
many,TRBJ2-5,TRBV5-6,NA,CASSLDMVKTQYF,TGTGCCAGCAGCTTGGACATGGTTAAGACCCAGTACTTC
NA,TRBJ2-7,TRBV5-1,TRBD2,CASSRGLAGLGDEQYF,TGCGCCAGCAGCCGGGGGCTAGCGGGCCTCGGCGACGAGCAGTACTTC
many,TRBJ2-1,TRBV20-1,TRBD2,CSARIGTSRANEQFF,TGCAGTGCTAGAATCGGGACTAGTAGGGCCAATGAGCAGTTCTTC
many,TRBJ1-2,TRBV7-9,TRBD1,CASSLGRRTGGRVDGYTF,TGTGCCAGCAGCTTAGGCCGGCGGACAGGGGGTCGGGTCGATGGCTACACCTTC
many,TRBJ2-2,TRBV23-1,NA,CASSHLMLDKNTGELFF,TGCGCCAGCAGTCATCTAATGTTGGACAAGAACACCGGGGAGCTGTTTTTT
many,TRBJ2-7,TRBV5-1,NA,CASSLTGTAQHF,TGCGCCAGCAGCTTGACTGGTACAGCGCAGCACTTC
many,TRBJ2-1,TRBV3-1,NA,CASSQAGINEQFF,TGTGCCAGCAGCCAAGCGGGGATCAATGAGCAGTTCTTC
NA,TRBJ2-5,TRBV18,NA,CASSPRETETQYF,TGTGCCAGCTCACCGAGGGAGACGGAGACCCAGTACTTC
many,TRBJ2-3,TRBV4-3,TRBD2,CASSPSPRLAVRGDTQYF,TGCGCCAGCAGCCCATCGCCCCGACTAGCGGTGAGGGGAGATACGCAGTATTTT
many,TRBJ1-1,TRBV6-5,NA,CASGPIGGLMTFF,TGTGCCAGCGGCCCCATAGGGGGTCTTATGACTTTCTTT
many,TRBJ2-4,TRBV4-1,TRBD1,CASSQGQGPAERVQYF,TGCGCCAGCAGCCAGGGACAGGGCCCCGCAGAAAGAGTTCAGTACTTC
many,TRBJ1-2,TRBV5-1,NA,CASSLDGIYYGYTF,TGCGCCAGCAGCTTGGACGGGATTTACTATGGCTACACCTTC
many,TRBJ2-7,TRBV12-3/TRBV12-4,NA,CASSPRHGAYEQYF,TGTGCCAGCAGCCCACGGCACGGAGCCTACGAGCAGTACTTC
few,TRBJ1-6,TRBV5-4,TRBD1,CASSFGQGAPYNSPLHF,TGTGCCAGCAGCTTTGGTCAGGGGGCACCCTATAATTCACCCCTCCACTTT
many,TRBJ1-5,TRBV20-1,TRBD1,CSARDADRGRQPQHF,TGCAGTGCTAGAGATGCGGACAGGGGACGTCAGCCCCAGCATTTT
many,TRBJ2-3,TRBV6-2/TRBV6-3,NA,CASSGGQGRIDTQYF,TGTGCCAGCAGCGGGGGCCAAGGGCGGATAGATACGCAGTATTTT
many,TRBJ2-4,TRBV7-2,NA,CASSFGGSNIQYF,TGTGCCAGCAGCTTCGGGGGATCGAACATTCAGTACTTC
many,TRBJ2-5,TRBV5-1,TRBD1,CASSPQGAWETQYF,TGCGCCAGCAGCCCACAGGGGGCCTGGGAGACCCAGTACTTC
many,TRBJ1-4,TRBV5-1,TRBD1,CATRTGPNEKLFF,TGCGCCACCCGGACAGGGCCTAATGAAAAACTGTTTTTT
many,TRBJ2-3,TRBV5-1,TRBD2,CASSPDSGGSTDTQYF,TGCGCCAGCAGCCCGGACAGCGGGGGGAGCACAGATACGCAGTATTTT
many,TRBJ1-1,TRBV7-8,NA,CASSLLAGNTEAFF,TGTGCCAGCAGCTTATTGGCAGGGAACACTGAAGCTTTCTTT
NA,TRBJ1-1,TRBV12-3/TRBV12-4,NA,CASSFGLNTEAFF,TGTGCCAGCAGTTTCGGTTTGAACACTGAAGCTTTCTTT
many,TRBJ2-3,TRBV20-1,TRBD2,CSAGLSGGRRDTQYF,TGCAGTGCTGGCCTGAGCGGGGGGAGAAGGGATACGCAGTATTTT
many,TRBJ2-3,TRBV4-1,TRBD1,CASSQDRGQGTPDTQYF,TGCGCCAGCAGCCAAGATCGAGGACAGGGGACGCCAGATACGCAGTATTTT
NA,TRBJ1-2,TRBV28,NA,CAMGAGRPGYGYTF,TGTGCCATGGGCGCCGGGCGCCCCGGCTATGGCTACACCTTC
many,TRBJ2-2,TRBV18,TRBD2,CASSPQLAGMNTGELFF,TGTGCCAGCTCACCACAACTAGCGGGGATGAACACCGGGGAGCTGTTTTTT
many,TRBJ2-5,TRBV7-2,NA,CASSPSGPETQYF,TGTGCCAGCAGCCCCTCCGGGCCAGAGACCCAGTACTTC
many,TRBJ2-2,TRBV2,TRBD1,CARGTGKNTGELFF,TGTGCCAGGGGGACAGGGAAGAACACCGGGGAGCTGTTTTTT
many,TRBJ2-5,TRBV15,TRBD1,CATSRDPTGGVETQYF,TGTGCCACCAGCAGAGACCCGACAGGGGGCGTGGAGACCCAGTACTTC
many,TRBJ1-1,TRBV7-9,NA,CASSRGGSGAFF,TGTGCCAGCAGCCGCGGGGGATCGGGAGCTTTCTTT
many,TRBJ2-5,TRBV10-3,TRBD2,CAISGGLAGARGETQYF,TGTGCCATCAGCGGCGGACTAGCGGGGGCCAGGGGGGAGACCCAGTACTTC